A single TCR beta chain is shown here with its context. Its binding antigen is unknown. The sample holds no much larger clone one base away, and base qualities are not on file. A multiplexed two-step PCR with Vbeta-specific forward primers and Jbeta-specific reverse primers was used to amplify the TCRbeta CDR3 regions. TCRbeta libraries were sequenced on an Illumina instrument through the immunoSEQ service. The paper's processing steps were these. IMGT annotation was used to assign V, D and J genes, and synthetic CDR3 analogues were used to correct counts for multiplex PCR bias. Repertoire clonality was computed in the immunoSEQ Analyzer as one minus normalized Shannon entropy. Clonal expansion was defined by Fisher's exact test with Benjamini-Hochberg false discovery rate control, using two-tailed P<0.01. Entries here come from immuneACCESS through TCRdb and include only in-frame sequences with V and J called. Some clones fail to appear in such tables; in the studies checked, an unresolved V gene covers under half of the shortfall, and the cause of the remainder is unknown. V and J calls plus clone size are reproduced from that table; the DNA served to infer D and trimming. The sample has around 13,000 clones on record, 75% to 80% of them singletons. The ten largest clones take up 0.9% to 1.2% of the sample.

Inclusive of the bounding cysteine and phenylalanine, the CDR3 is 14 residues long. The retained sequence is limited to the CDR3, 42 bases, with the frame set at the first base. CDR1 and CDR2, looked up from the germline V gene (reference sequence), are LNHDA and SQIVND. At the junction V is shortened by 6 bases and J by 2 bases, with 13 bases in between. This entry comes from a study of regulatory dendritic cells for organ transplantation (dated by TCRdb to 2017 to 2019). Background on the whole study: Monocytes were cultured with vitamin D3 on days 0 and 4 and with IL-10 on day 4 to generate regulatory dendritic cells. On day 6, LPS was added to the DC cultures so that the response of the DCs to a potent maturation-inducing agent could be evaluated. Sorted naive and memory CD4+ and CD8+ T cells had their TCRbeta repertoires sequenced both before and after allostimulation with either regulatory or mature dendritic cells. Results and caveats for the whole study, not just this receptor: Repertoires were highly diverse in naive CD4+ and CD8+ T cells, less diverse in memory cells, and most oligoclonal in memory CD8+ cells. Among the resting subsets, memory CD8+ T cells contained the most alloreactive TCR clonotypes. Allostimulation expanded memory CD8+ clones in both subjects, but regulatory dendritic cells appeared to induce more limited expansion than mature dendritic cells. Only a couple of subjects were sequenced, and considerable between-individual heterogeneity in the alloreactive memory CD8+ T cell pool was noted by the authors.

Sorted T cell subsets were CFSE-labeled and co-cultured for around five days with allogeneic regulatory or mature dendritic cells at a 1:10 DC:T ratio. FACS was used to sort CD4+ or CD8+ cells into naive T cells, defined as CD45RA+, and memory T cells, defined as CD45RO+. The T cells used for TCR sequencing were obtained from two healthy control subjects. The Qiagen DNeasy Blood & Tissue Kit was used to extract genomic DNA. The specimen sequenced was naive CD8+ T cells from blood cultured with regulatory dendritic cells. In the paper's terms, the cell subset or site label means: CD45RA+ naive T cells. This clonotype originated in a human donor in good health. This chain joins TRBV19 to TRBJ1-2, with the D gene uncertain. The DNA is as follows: TGTGCCAGTAGGCACAGCCTTTCCAACTATGGCTACACCTTC. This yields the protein CASRHSLSNYGYTF. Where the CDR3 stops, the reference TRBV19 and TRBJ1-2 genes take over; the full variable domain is DGGITQSPKYLFRKEGQNVTLSCEQNLNHDAMYWYRQDPGQGLRLIYYSQIVNDFQKGDIAEGYSVSREKKESFPLTVTSAQKNPTAFYLCASRHSLSNYGYTFGSGTRLTVV.